This T cell receptor beta chain was sequenced during a study of blood T cell repertoires in COVID-19. Turning to the study itself: Whether acute or convalescent, the COVID-19 samples came from the United States, Italy and Spain.

Per the authors' pipeline: It was from reference gene primer amplification that nucleated cell counts were estimated. Clones were sequenced by immunoSEQ multiplex PCR, and TCRdb holds only the in-frame ones, with some missing. Clone size and V and J calls were adopted from that table, with D and trimming inferred from the DNA. The table includes around 290,000 clones, approximately 86% detected once. It was during active infection that Seattle patients were enrolled and then longitudinally followed. The CDR3 has 16 residues. The trim removed 2 bases at V and 1 base at J, leaving 5 bases unmatched. Germline CDR1 SEHNR, CDR2 FQNEAQ (reference sequence).

Sequenced material: peripheral blood. The TCR comes from a woman aged 70-85 years with COVID-19, enrolled during active disease. The chain is built from TRBV7-9 and TRBJ1-3; 7 bases are shared with TRBD1. The DNA of the CDR3 is TGTGCCAGCAGCTTACTTACAGGGGAATCTGGAAACACCATATATTTT. Encoded protein: CASSLLTGESGNTIYF.